Sequencing of this T cell receptor (beta chain) was carried out in a study of Graves' ophthalmopathy and Graves' hyperthyroidism. Enrolled hyperthyroidism patients had a new diagnosis, a duration under 2 months, and an age of 18 to 65. V was shortened by 1 base and J by 6 bases, with 21 bases between the two germline ends. CDR1 is MDHEN, CDR2 SYDVKM, per germline. CDR3 length: 17 residues. At least ten counts were recorded for this clonotype. RNA transcripts were the template, and TCR beta CDR3 regions were amplified from them. HTBI primers served in a first-round RT-PCR, which a second-round multiplex PCR followed. TCRdb fed the multiplex PCR reads into MiXCR, producing one record per CDR3 protein. The table includes a few hundred thousand distinct CDR3 sequences, under 25% detected once.

The chain recombines TRBV28 with TRBJ1-2, with a weak D call TRBD1 (6 bases). The sequence was obtained from a woman aged 18-35 years with stable Graves' hyperthyroidism. Sequences were obtained from peripheral blood. The CDR3 DNA reads TGTGCCAGCAGTTTATTCCTGGTGGAGCAGGGGCAAAATGGCTACACCTTC. Translating it yields CASSLFLVEQGQNGYTF.